The 17 T cell receptor beta chains below were found in one sample sequenced in a study of T cells in Graves' hyperthyroidism and ophthalmopathy (dated by TCRdb to the late 2010s). The library was prepared using multiplex PCR. TCRdb shows the sequencer as Illumina HiSeq 2000. Amplification of TCR beta CDR3 regions was carried out from RNA transcripts. The TCR CDR3 was subjected to a first round of RT-PCR using the HTBI primer set and the Qiagen OneStep RT-PCR kit. The raw public data were reprocessed by TCRdb itself: fastp quality trimming at Q25, MiXCR clonotype calling, in-frame beta chains only. All rows with the same CDR3 protein become a single entry with the most common DNA and genes. This sample has 650,000 to 800,000 distinct CDR3 sequences in its table, and 45% of those were observed once. The ten largest account for approximately 7.2% of the sample. The material sequenced was peripheral blood or thyroid tissue (not recorded which). These receptors all come from an adult man with Graves' disease, either hyperthyroidism or ophthalmopathy (not recorded which).

This sequence joins TRBV24-1 and TRBJ2-5, with 7 nucleotides matching TRBD1. The CDR3 totals 15 residues. After removal of 5 bases from V and 5 bases from J, the junction contained 10 bases not matched to a gene. The germline gives CDR1 KGHDR, CDR2 SFDVKD. For the CDR3, the DNA is TGTGCCACCAGTGCGGGCCAGAGGGGGCAGGAGACCCAGTACTTC. This encodes CATSAGQRGQETQYF.

The chain is built from TRBV7-3 and TRBJ2-7, with D possibly matching TRBD1 (6 bases). This CDR3 comprises 17 residues. V was pared by 4 bases and J by 4 bases, with 23 bases between. Germline lookup yields CDR1 SGHTA and CDR2 FQGTGA. CDR3 in amino acids: CASSSAPPGAVDYEQYF. Written as DNA, the CDR3 is TGTGCCAGCAGCTCCGCACCCCCAGGGGCCGTTGATTACGAGCAGTACTTC.

The sample holds a few counts of this clonotype. The chain uses TRBV9 and TRBJ2-5, with D possibly TRBD2 on 5 matching bases. Per the germline V gene, CDR1 is SGDLS and CDR2 is YYNGEE. Deletions cut 0 bases from V and 0 bases from J, with 18 bases between. CDR3 length: 18 residues. CDR3: CASSVGAAMIRHQETQYF. As DNA, the CDR3 is TGTGCCAGCAGCGTAGGAGCGGCAATGATCAGGCACCAAGAGACCCAGTACTTC.

The chain couples TRBV25-1 to TRBJ1-6; possibly TRBD1 for D (5 bases). Between the trimmed V and J ends, which lost 6 bases and 7 bases, there was a span of 19 bases. The CDR3 sequence is 16 residues long. Looked up from germline, CDR1 is MGHDK and CDR2 is SYGVNS. The CDR3 sequence is CASSLTVRADNSPLHF. The CDR3 region has the DNA TGTGCCAGCAGCTTGACAGTCAGAGCTGACAATTCACCCCTCCACTTT. Drawing the rest from reference TRBV25-1 and TRBJ1-6, the complete variable domain is EADIYQTPRYLVIGTGKKITLECSQTMGHDKMYWYQQDPGMELHLIHYSYGVNSTEKGDLSSESTVSRIRTEHFPLTLESARPSHTSQYLCASSLTVRADNSPLHFGNGTRLTVT.

The chain combines TRBV29-1 with TRBJ1-4, with TRBD1 matching 7 bases. Germline V gene lookup returns CDR1 SQVTM and CDR2 ANQGSEA. Trimming took 7 bases from V and 4 from J; bases not matched to a gene: 9. The CDR3 loop spans 14 amino acids. CDR3 residues: CSAPEQGINEKLFF. DNA of the CDR3: TGCAGCGCTCCAGAACAGGGGATTAATGAAAAACTGTTTTTT.

This clonotype was seen more than once but under ten times. The CDR3 DNA follows: TGTGCCAGTAGTATCCGGCCAGGCGAAAATGAAAAACTGTTTTTT. The encoded protein is CASSIRPGENEKLFF. The rearrangement uses TRBV19 and TRBJ1-4, with D unclear. CDR3 size: 15 residues. Germline CDR1 and CDR2: LNHDA and SQIVND (reference sequence). V lost 3 bases and J lost 5, with 13 bases in between.

The chain carries TRBV7-9 and TRBJ2-5; D is perhaps TRBD1 (7 bases). The CDR3 has 15 amino acids. Trimming shortened V by 3 bases and J by 10 bases, and 21 bases separated the two germline ends. Germline V gene data show CDR1 as SEHNR and CDR2 as FQNEAQ (reference sequence). The CDR3 sequence: CASSFYRGGERDQYF. The CDR3 bases are TGTGCCAGCAGCTTTTACAGGGGCGGGGAACGGGACCAGTACTTC.

This clonotype has at least ten counts. The chain couples TRBV10-1 to TRBJ1-5, with 7 bases fitting TRBD1. Germline CDR1 is WNHNN and CDR2 is SYGVQD (reference sequence). The CDR3 length is 16 residues. V lost 6 bases and J lost 0; bases outside the gene matches: 8. The CDR3, as DNA: TGCGCCAGCAGCGGGACAGCCAATTATAGCAATCAGCCCCAGCATTTT. It yields the protein CASSGTANYSNQPQHF.

As regards this clonotype: A read error may account for a junction end that differs from germline. This sequence joins TRBV5-4 and TRBJ2-3; D is perhaps TRBD2 (5 bases). CDR3 size: 15 residues. Germline loops: CDR1 SGHNT, CDR2 YYREEE (reference sequence). The CDR3: CASSARTEATDTQYF. The CDR3 bases are TGCGCCAGCAGCGCCCGGACGGAGGCAACCGATACGCAGTATTTT.

The CDR3 DNA reads TGTGCCATCAGCGCGGACGGGGCGACAGGGGATAGAGGCTACACCTTC. It translates to CAISADGATGDRGYTF. V is TRBV10-3 and J is TRBJ1-2, with 8 bases aligning to TRBD1. V trimming: 6 bases; J trimming: 8 bases; junction bases outside the gene matches: 17. This CDR3 comprises 16 residues. Germline V gives CDR1 ENHRY, CDR2 SYGVKD.

The DNA of the CDR3 is TGTGCCAGCACCTGGGGGCGTGAAAAACTGTTTTTT. It is translated as CASTWGREKLFF. The V gene is TRBV7-9, the J gene TRBJ1-4, with D perhaps matching TRBD1 (6 bases). The CDR3 is 12 residues long. The ends were cut back, 7 bases at V and 7 bases at J, with 10 bases in the middle. Germline values: CDR1 SEHNR, CDR2 FQNEAQ (reference sequence).

The chain combines TRBV12-3 or TRBV12-4 with TRBJ1-3; no clear D gene. V lost 5 bases to trimming and J lost 0 bases, with 14 bases between them. CDR3 length: 16 residues. CDR3 in DNA: TGTGCCAGCAGTCCCTGGACCGTCGGCTCTGGAAACACCATATATTTT. As protein: CASSPWTVGSGNTIYF.

This clonotype was counted ten times or more. The chain combines TRBV7-8 with TRBJ1-5; a weak D match, TRBD1 (5 bases). V was cut by 3 bases and J by 7 bases, with 13 bases left in between. CDR3 size: 14 residues. The V gene's germline CDR1 is SGHVS and CDR2 FQNEAQ. CDR3 in amino acids: CASSFAGQGQPQHF. The CDR3 DNA reads TGTGCCAGCAGCTTCGCGGGTCAGGGCCAGCCCCAGCATTTT.

V is TRBV10-3 and J is TRBJ1-2, with D unclear. Germline V CDR1 and CDR2: ENHRY, SYGVKD. The CDR3 sequence is 15 residues long. V was cut by 4 bases and J by 0 bases, with 12 bases left in between. The CDR3: CAISAPTPANYGYTF. CDR3 nucleotides: TGTGCCATCAGTGCTCCGACTCCAGCTAACTATGGCTACACCTTC.

This clonotype showed up just a few times. The V call is TRBV12-3 or TRBV12-4, the J call TRBJ1-1; tentatively, D is TRBD1 (5 bases). Trimming took 6 bases from V and 3 from J, leaving 14 bases between them. The CDR3 spans 14 residues. Here the CDR3 reads CASRGPPKYTEAFF. CDR3 DNA: TGTGCCAGCAGGGGACCCCCAAAGTACACTGAAGCTTTCTTT.

This rearrangement joins TRBV5-6 to TRBJ2-7, with unresolved D. The V gene's germline CDR1 is SGHDT and CDR2 YYEEEE. CDR3 length: 14 amino acids. Trimming took 2 bases from V and 1 from J, leaving 10 bases between them. This CDR3 reads CASSFPRGSYEQYF. The CDR3 coding sequence is TGTGCCAGCAGCTTCCCAAGAGGATCCTACGAGCAGTACTTC.

CDR3 coding DNA: TGTGCCAGTAGCACAGAAATGAACACTGAAGCTTTCTTT. Translation gives CASSTEMNTEAFF. The rearrangement uses TRBV19 and TRBJ1-1, with D unresolved. Germline CDR1 LNHDA, CDR2 SQIVND (reference sequence). Deletions cut 6 bases from V and 0 bases from J, with 8 bases between. The CDR3 runs to 13 residues.